Below are 3 T cell receptor beta chains sequenced from a single sample in a study of T cells expressing NK-cell markers. From its re-call of the 5' RACE reads, TCRdb lists each CDR3 protein once, without DNA. The table for this sample gives some 450,000 distinct CDR3 sequences. Sequenced material: blood T cells: a sorted CD56 or NKG2C T cell subset, CD4+ or CD8+ T cells, or bulk PBMC T cells (not recorded which). The receptors stem from a woman aged 18 to 75 in good health.

This chain connects TRBV7-2 to TRBJ1-1; the D gene TCRdb calls, TRBD1, cannot be checked with no DNA. Looked up from germline, CDR1 is SGHTA and CDR2 is FQGNSA. The CDR3 totals 14 residues. The CDR3: CASSFSWQGSEAFF.

CDR3 sequence reads: CATYGFGRNTEAFF. The rearrangement joins TRBV28 to TRBJ1-1. The germline V gene encodes CDR1 MDHEN and CDR2 SYDVKM. The CDR3 runs to 14 residues.

The chain recombines TRBV6-5 with TRBJ2-3; TCRdb selects TRBD2, and the lack of DNA leaves this call unchecked. Germline assignment: CDR1 MNHEY and CDR2 SVGAGI. The CDR3 spans 17 residues. CDR3 in amino acids: CASSSGLAGGRTDTQYF.